These 26 T cell receptor beta chains share one sample of origin, sequenced in a study of CD8+ T cells in alopecia areata. Sequencing used cDNA as its template, made by extracting RNA and reverse transcribing it. Libraries were prepared by immunoSEQ multiplex PCR; TCRdb keeps only in-frame clonotypes and omits some of them. The data contain fewer than 100,000 clones, about 71% of them seen just once; the ten biggest clones take up 17%. The sample's treatment: oral pan-JAK inhibitor, 5-10 mg twice daily. The source material was CD8+ T cells sorted from blood, sampled at approximately week 42, from a patient treated with tofacitinib. These receptors came from a human donor with alopecia areata.

The chain employs TRBV5-1 and TRBJ2-4, with unresolved D. The germline V gene encodes CDR1 SGHRS and CDR2 YFSETQ. The CDR3 is made up of 14 amino acids. V was shortened by 2 bases and J by 2 bases, with 8 bases between the two germline ends. CDR3 residues: CASSLEETKNIQYF. For the CDR3, the DNA is TGCGCCAGCAGCTTAGAAGAAACCAAAAACATTCAGTACTTC.

This chain connects TRBV23-1 to TRBJ1-1; 9 bases fit TRBD1. TRBV23-1 is classed as an ORF, of uncertain function. After removal of 5 bases from V and 10 bases from J, the junction contained 17 bases not matched to a gene. The CDR3 loop spans 16 amino acids. CDR3 sequence reads: CASSKYPGTGHNVAFF. CDR3 nucleotide sequence: TGCGCCAGCAGTAAGTACCCCGGGACAGGGCACAACGTAGCTTTCTTT.

The rearrangement links TRBV4-3 to TRBJ1-2; 8 nucleotides match TRBD1. This CDR3 contains 15 residues. With V trimmed by 0 bases and J by 8 bases, 8 bases remained unmatched. Germline V lookup: CDR1 LGHNA, CDR2 YSLEER. CDR3 residues: CASSQDRQGPRGYTF. The CDR3 DNA follows: TGCGCCAGCAGCCAAGATCGACAGGGGCCGCGGGGCTACACCTTC.

About this clone: Different DNA sequences within this sample yield the same CDR3. The V and J genes are TRBV4-3 and TRBJ1-4; tentatively, D is TRBD1 (5 bases). This CDR3 has 13 amino acids. The germline CDR1 and CDR2 sequences are LGHNA and YSLEER. The V end was cut by 3 bases, the J end by 7 bases, with 9 bases between. Written as DNA, the CDR3 is TGCGCCAGCAGCCAGGGGACGGGTGAAAAACTGTTTTTT. Residues: CASSQGTGEKLFF.

The chain's CDR3 is CASSQPTAHYNSPLHF. For the CDR3, the DNA is TGCGCCAGCAGTCAACCGACAGCCCATTATAATTCACCCCTCCACTTT. V and J are TRBV23-1 and TRBJ1-6, with D possibly being TRBD1 (5 bases). TRBV23-1 is placed among ORFs of uncertain function. The CDR3 contains 16 residues. The V end was cut by 2 bases, the J end by 4 bases, with 12 bases between.

This chain links TRBV25-1 with TRBJ1-2, with D unresolved. This CDR3 region has 13 residues. Germline CDR1 MGHDK, CDR2 SYGVNS. V lost 2 bases to trimming and J lost 2 bases, with 6 bases between them. The CDR3 nucleotides read TGTGCCAGCAGTGAACCAGACAACTATGGCTACACCTTC. This gives the protein CASSEPDNYGYTF.

This clone came up once. The chain has TRBV15 and TRBJ2-2, with D unresolved. This CDR3 comprises 17 residues. V lost 3 bases and J 0 bases, leaving 14 bases between the germline ends. Germline CDR1 is LNHNV and CDR2 is YYDKDF (reference sequence). DNA for the CDR3: TGTGCCACCAGCAGGGGTGCGGCGTCCGCGAACACCGGGGAGCTGTTTTTT. Its translation: CATSRGAASANTGELFF.

This chain joins TRBV4-3 and TRBJ2-1, with 10 bases matching TRBD2. The CDR3 extends over 15 amino acids. Germline V gene sequence: CDR1 LGHNA, CDR2 YSLEER. Germline trimming cut 0 bases from V and 4 bases from J; bases unmatched to any gene: 0. CDR3 in amino acids: CASSQETSGYNEQFF. CDR3 coding DNA: TGCGCCAGCAGCCAAGAGACTAGCGGGTACAATGAGCAGTTCTTC.

The gene calls are TRBV12-5 and TRBJ1-2; D uncertain. Germline assignment: CDR1 LGHNT and CDR2 FRNRAP. The V and J ends lost 4 bases and 5 bases respectively, with 8 bases between them. The CDR3 extends over 12 amino acids. CDR3 in DNA: TGTGCTAGTGGTTCCGGAGTTTATGGCTACACCTTC. This gives the protein CASGSGVYGYTF.

The genes are TRBV30 and TRBJ2-3; D is possibly TRBD1 (5 bases). The CDR3 sequence is 15 residues long. From germline, CDR1 is GTSNPN and CDR2 SVGIG (reference sequence). Trimming shortened V by 1 base and J by 0 bases, and 11 bases separated the two germline ends. As DNA, the CDR3 is TGTGCCTGGAGTGGAGCAGGGCGGAGCACAGATACGCAGTATTTT. Encoded protein: CAWSGAGRSTDTQYF.

This clone has a handful of counts. This chain links TRBV7-9 with TRBJ2-6; 10 bases fit TRBD1. V lost 3 bases, J lost 2 bases, and 4 bases stayed unmatched. This CDR3 is built from 17 residues. CDR1 and CDR2 (germline): SEHNR, FQNEAQ (reference sequence). This CDR3 reads CASSFTGQGAGANVLTF. CDR3 nucleotides: TGTGCCAGCAGCTTTACTGGACAGGGGGCTGGGGCCAACGTCCTGACTTTC. Based on the CDR3 plus reference TRBV7-9 and TRBJ2-6, the full variable domain is DTGVSQNPRHKITKRGQNVTFRCDPISEHNRLYWYRQTLGQGPEFLTYFQNEAQLEKSRLLSDRFSAERPKGSFSTLEIQRTEQGDSAMYLCASSFTGQGAGANVLTFGAGSRLTVL.

The rearrangement joins TRBV12-5 to TRBJ2-3; D perhaps matches TRBD1 (5 bases). V shed 5 bases and J shed 0 bases, with 12 bases lying between them. CDR1 is LGHNT, CDR2 FRNRAP, per germline. CDR3 length equals 15 residues. As DNA, the CDR3 is TGTGCTAGTGGTAATGGACACCAAAGCACAGATACGCAGTATTTT. Translating it yields CASGNGHQSTDTQYF.

This clone was recorded once. The chain is built from TRBV19 and TRBJ1-5; weak D call: TRBD1 (6 bases). V shed 3 bases and J shed 4 bases, with 13 bases lying between them. The germline V gene has CDR1 LNHDA and CDR2 SQIVND (reference sequence). The CDR3 length is 15 residues. The CDR3 coding sequence is TGTGCCAGTAGTATTGTAACAGGGAGGAATCAGCCCCAGCATTTT. Translated: CASSIVTGRNQPQHF.

The chain combines TRBV13 with TRBJ2-3; TRBD2 agrees at 8 bases. The CDR3 runs 15 residues. The ends lost 5 bases at V and 3 bases at J; junction bases unmatched: 7. Germline loops: CDR1 PRHDT, CDR2 FYEKMQ (reference sequence). This CDR3 reads CASSPRGGLTDTQYF. The CDR3 region has the DNA TGTGCCAGCAGCCCCCGGGGGGGCTTAACAGATACGCAGTATTTT. Supplemented by reference TRBV13 and TRBJ2-3, the full variable domain reads AAGVIQSPRHLIKEKRETATLKCYPIPRHDTVYWYQQGPGQDPQFLISFYEKMQSDKGSIPDRFSAQQFSDYHSELNMSSLELGDSALYFCASSPRGGLTDTQYFGPGTRLTVL.

This clone showed up just once. The chain recombines TRBV15 with TRBJ1-2; D possibly corresponds to TRBD1 (5 bases). The germline V and J ends were trimmed by 0 bases and 8 bases, with 16 bases remaining between them. The CDR3 length is 15 residues. Germline assignment: CDR1 LNHNV and CDR2 YYDKDF (reference sequence). CDR3 in DNA: TGTGCCACCAGCAGAGATGTGGGGAGGGGTGGAGGCTACACCTTC. Amino acid sequence: CATSRDVGRGGGYTF. Full variable domain (rest looked up from reference TRBV15 and TRBJ1-2): DAMVIQNPRYQVTQFGKPVTLSCSQTLNHNVMYWYQQKSSQAPKLLFHYYDKDFNNEADTPDNFQSRRPNTSFCFLDIRSPGLGDTAMYLCATSRDVGRGGGYTFGSGTRLTVV.

In this sample, this clone turned up once. The chain has TRBV7-2 and TRBJ2-7; D ambiguous. The CDR3 spans 15 residues. With 1 base removed from V and 4 bases from J, the gap between germline ends came to 14 bases. CDR1 and CDR2 from the germline V gene are SGHTA and FQGNSA. The CDR3 is CASSLVPDGEYEQYF. The CDR3 DNA is TGTGCCAGCAGCTTAGTGCCGGACGGAGAGTACGAGCAGTACTTC.

This rearrangement joins TRBV29-1 to TRBJ1-2; D remains ambiguous. Germline loops: CDR1 SQVTM, CDR2 ANQGSEA. The CDR3 is 11 residues long. The ends were cut back, 5 bases at V and 7 bases at J, with 11 bases in the middle. For the CDR3, the DNA is TGCAGCGTTACTCTAGGAGGTGGCTACACCTTC. This codes for CSVTLGGGYTF. The full variable domain, rest sourced from reference TRBV29-1 and TRBJ1-2, is SAVISQKPSRDICQRGTSLTIQCQVDSQVTMMFWYRQQPGQSLTLIATANQGSEATYESGFVIDKFPISRPNLTFSTLTVSNMSPEDSSIYLCSVTLGGGYTFGSGTRLTVV.

The chain carries TRBV6-6 and TRBJ2-5; possibly TRBD1 or TRBD2 for D (5 bases each). Deletions cut 1 base from V and 4 bases from J, with 7 bases between. This CDR3 region has 13 residues. In germline, CDR1 is MNHNY, CDR2 SVGAGI (reference sequence). Written as DNA, the CDR3 is TGTGCCAGCAGTTACTGGGACCTAGAGACCCAGTACTTC. Protein: CASSYWDLETQYF.

V gene TRBV29-1 combines with J gene TRBJ2-2; D remains unclear. The CDR3 length is 16 residues. Trimming took 7 bases from V and 2 from J, leaving 20 bases between them. CDR1 is SQVTM, CDR2 ANQGSEA, per germline. The CDR3 protein is CSAEWAGKENTGELFF. The CDR3 DNA is TGCAGCGCCGAGTGGGCAGGAAAGGAAAACACCGGGGAGCTGTTTTTT.

The rearrangement uses TRBV30 and TRBJ2-2; D remains unclear. Germline V gives CDR1 GTSNPN, CDR2 SVGIG (reference sequence). CDR3 length: 10 amino acids. Trimming cost V 1 base and J 7 bases, with 1 base left between them. The CDR3, as DNA: TGTGCCTGGAGTGACGGGGAGCTGTTTTTT. It yields the protein CAWSDGELFF.

This clone appeared a few times. The chain uses TRBV11-2 and TRBJ2-1; D not certain. Looked up from germline, CDR1 is SGHAT and CDR2 is FQNNGV. The germline V and J ends were trimmed by 3 bases and 5 bases, with 5 bases remaining between them. This CDR3 spans 12 amino acids. The CDR3 is CASSFKNNEQFF. DNA for the CDR3: TGTGCCAGCAGCTTCAAGAACAATGAGCAGTTCTTC.

This sequence joins TRBV6-5 and TRBJ1-1; no clear D gene. The ends were cut back, 7 bases at V and 1 base at J, with 10 bases in the middle. This CDR3 is built from 13 residues. In germline, CDR1 is MNHEY, CDR2 SVGAGI. CDR3 sequence (DNA): TGTGCCAGCAAACCGAATACGAACACTGAAGCTTTCTTT. This translates into CASKPNTNTEAFF.

V gene TRBV7-6 combines with J gene TRBJ2-1, with a possible D match to TRBD2 (5 bases). V was cut by 3 bases and J by 6 bases, with 9 bases left in between. The CDR3 is 13 amino acids. Germline-derived CDR1 and CDR2 are SGHVS and FNYEAQ. The CDR3 loop reads CASSLDGINEQFF. CDR3 DNA: TGTGCCAGCAGCTTGGACGGGATCAATGAGCAGTTCTTC.

This sequence joins TRBV6-9 and TRBJ1-2, with unresolved D. CDR1 and CDR2 (germline): MNHGY, SVAAGI. The V gene lost 6 bases and the J gene lost 2 bases, with 7 bases spanning the gap. CDR3 length equals 12 residues. The CDR3 loop reads CASRGRNYGYTF. Written as DNA, the CDR3 is TGTGCCAGCAGGGGCAGAAACTATGGCTACACCTTC.

The rearrangement uses TRBV4-3 and TRBJ1-1, with D hard to call. Germline V lookup: CDR1 LGHNA, CDR2 YSLEER. This CDR3 contains 12 residues. Trimming left V 0 bases short and J 7 bases short, with 6 bases between. The DNA of the CDR3 is TGCGCCAGCAGCCAAGATAACCTTGAAGCTTTCTTT. It yields the protein CASSQDNLEAFF.

V and J are TRBV27 and TRBJ1-5, with no clear D. Trimming left V 1 base short and J 4 bases short, with 5 bases between. This CDR3 has 13 residues. The germline V gene has CDR1 MNHEY and CDR2 SMNVEV (reference sequence). The CDR3 nucleotides read TGTGCCAGCAGTTTATGGGCTAATCAGCCCCAGCATTTT. It translates to CASSLWANQPQHF.